These 30 T cell receptor beta chains were sequenced from one sample in a study of T cell responses to AZD1222 COVID-19 vaccine. Measured with immunoSEQ multiplex PCR; TCRdb has only the in-frame clones, and not every one. The data hold fewer than 130,000 clones, with 81% observed a single time. Source: peripheral blood, taken on day 0 of AZD1222 vaccination. The origin of the receptors is an adult in good health.

V usage is TRBV6-2 or TRBV6-3 and J usage is TRBJ1-1, with unresolved D. V lost 2 bases and J 7 bases, leaving 11 bases between the germline ends. This CDR3 region has 13 residues. Germline V gene lookup returns CDR1 MNHEY and CDR2 SVGEGT. CDR3 protein: CASSYGAGFEAFF. CDR3 in DNA: TGTGCCAGCAGTTACGGCGCGGGATTTGAAGCTTTCTTT.

The chain couples TRBV9 to TRBJ2-7, with 9 positions matching TRBD2. This CDR3 spans 15 amino acids. The germline V gene encodes CDR1 SGDLS and CDR2 YYNGEE. V was pared by 0 bases and J by 7 bases, with 8 bases of the junction left unmatched. The CDR3 protein is CASSVAVSGSSEQYF. In DNA form, the CDR3 reads TGTGCCAGCAGCGTAGCGGTTAGCGGGAGTTCGGAGCAGTACTTC.

The rearrangement uses TRBV5-5 and TRBJ1-5; D ambiguous. This CDR3 is built from 13 residues. Germline-derived CDR1 and CDR2 are SGHKS and YYEKEE (reference sequence). V was pared by 4 bases and J by 4 bases, with 9 bases between. CDR3 sequence: CASSPGGNQPQHF. The CDR3 DNA reads TGTGCCAGCAGCCCAGGAGGTAATCAGCCCCAGCATTTT. The full variable domain, its missing parts supplied by reference TRBV5-5 and TRBJ1-5, is DAGVTQSPTHLIKTRGQQVTLRCSPISGHKSVSWYQQVLGQGPQFIFQYYEKEERGRGNFPDRFSARQFPNYSSELNVNALLLGDSALYLCASSPGGNQPQHFGDGTRLSIL.

This clone appeared a single time. This rearrangement joins TRBV4-2 to TRBJ1-2; TRBD1 aligns across 8 bases. The CDR3 loop spans 15 amino acids. CDR1 is LGHNA and CDR2 is YNFKEQ in the germline V gene. After removal of 4 bases from V and 4 bases from J, the junction contained 8 bases not matched to a gene. The CDR3 nucleotides read TGTGCCAGCAGCCCACAACAGGGGGTCGGCTATGGCTACACCTTC. Translated: CASSPQQGVGYGYTF.

The chain is built from TRBV7-6 and TRBJ2-6; 11 nucleotides match TRBD1. Germline V CDR1 and CDR2: SGHVS, FNYEAQ. The CDR3 runs to 17 residues. The V and J ends lost 5 bases and 1 base, in that order; junction bases with no gene match: 4. The CDR3 DNA reads as TGTGCCAGCAGCAGGACAGGGGGCATTTCTGGGGCCAACGTCCTGACTTTC. Its translation: CASSRTGGISGANVLTF.

V usage is TRBV5-1 and J usage is TRBJ1-1, with D tentatively TRBD1 (6 bases). This CDR3 is built from 15 residues. The germline V gene encodes CDR1 SGHRS and CDR2 YFSETQ. Trimming stripped 2 bases from V and 3 bases from J, with 14 bases between. The CDR3 loop is CASSFTGMWDTEAFF. The CDR3 DNA reads as TGCGCCAGCAGCTTTACAGGGATGTGGGACACTGAAGCTTTCTTT. Looking up the rest from reference TRBV5-1 and TRBJ1-1 gives the full variable domain: KAGVTQTPRYLIKTRGQQVTLSCSPISGHRSVSWYQQTPGQGLQFLFEYFSETQRNKGNFPGRFSGRQFSNSRSEMNVSTLELGDSALYLCASSFTGMWDTEAFFGQGTRLTVV.

The chain links TRBV6-5 to TRBJ1-6; D is unclear. CDR3 length equals 13 residues. Trimming cost V 6 bases and J 11 bases, with 14 bases left between them. In germline, CDR1 is MNHEY, CDR2 SVGAGI. CDR3 bases: TGTGCCAGCAGCCCATCGGTTAGGCCACCCCTCCACTTT. Amino acid sequence: CASSPSVRPPLHF.

This clone was detected once. The chain uses TRBV5-4 and TRBJ1-4; 8 bases match TRBD1. Germline assignment: CDR1 SGHNT and CDR2 YYREEE (reference sequence). The J segment lost 8 bases and the V segment lost 5 bases, leaving 8 bases of the junction unmatched. The CDR3 has 14 residues. The CDR3, as DNA: TGTGCCAGCAGTACCGGACAGGGCGGCGAAAAACTGTTTTTT. It specifies CASSTGQGGEKLFF.

The chain combines TRBV2 with TRBJ1-2, with a tentative D call TRBD1 (6 bases). CDR1 and CDR2 from the germline V gene are SNHLY and FYNNEI. Trimming stripped 5 bases from V and 0 bases from J, with 13 bases between. The CDR3 consists of 15 residues. CDR3 region: CASSSQQGTNYGYTF. The CDR3 DNA is TGTGCCAGCAGTAGTCAACAGGGAACTAACTATGGCTACACCTTC.

The CDR3 nucleotides read TGTGCCAGCAGTACGGACAGGGCGAACACCGGGGAGCTGTTTTTT. Translated: CASSTDRANTGELFF. This chain connects TRBV6-6 to TRBJ2-2; 8 nucleotides agree with TRBD1. The CDR3 is 15 amino acids. After removal of 5 bases from V and 0 bases from J, the junction contained 2 bases not matched to a gene. Germline V CDR1 and CDR2: MNHNY, SVGAGI (reference sequence).

The chain couples TRBV28 to TRBJ1-1; no reliable D call. There are 16 residues in the CDR3. Germline V gives CDR1 MDHEN, CDR2 SYDVKM. The V end lost 5 bases, the J end lost 4 bases, and 20 bases lay between the germline ends. The CDR3 loop is CASSTGSRGRGTEAFF. The CDR3 nucleotides read TGTGCCAGCAGTACCGGGAGCCGAGGGAGAGGCACTGAAGCTTTCTTT. Combining the CDR3 with reference TRBV28 and TRBJ1-1 gives the whole variable domain DVKVTQSSRYLVKRTGEKVFLECVQDMDHENMFWYRQDPGLGLRLIYFSYDVKMKEKGDIPEGYSVSREKKERFSLILESASTNQTSMYLCASSTGSRGRGTEAFFGQGTRLTVV.

This clone came up once. The chain combines TRBV5-1 with TRBJ1-5; tentatively, D is TRBD1 (6 bases). The CDR3 is 14 amino acids. The V gene lost 1 base and the J gene lost 7 bases, with 12 bases spanning the gap. CDR1 and CDR2 (germline): SGHRS, YFSETQ. CDR3 DNA sequence: TGCGCCAGCAGCTTGTGGGCAGGGGACCAGCCCCAGCATTTT. Protein product: CASSLWAGDQPQHF.

The V gene is TRBV5-6, the J gene TRBJ2-7, with D uncertain. Germline values: CDR1 SGHDT, CDR2 YYEEEE. V was shortened by 6 bases and J by 6 bases, with 22 bases between the two germline ends. The CDR3 sequence is 15 residues long. CDR3 in amino acids: CASIKIGGVLAEQYF. In DNA form, the CDR3 reads TGTGCCAGCATCAAAATAGGCGGAGTACTTGCCGAGCAGTACTTC. Full variable domain (outside the CDR3, taken from reference TRBV5-6 and TRBJ2-7): DAGVTQSPTHLIKTRGQQVTLRCSPKSGHDTVSWYQQALGQGPQFIFQYYEEEERQRGNFPDRFSGHQFPNYSSELNVNALLLGDSALYLCASIKIGGVLAEQYFGPGTRLTVT.

The gene calls are TRBV28 and TRBJ1-1; TRBD1 is a possible D gene (5 bases). Germline-derived CDR1 and CDR2 are MDHEN and SYDVKM. Trimming cost V 7 bases and J 5 bases, with 23 bases left between them. The CDR3 loop spans 16 amino acids. The CDR3 coding sequence is TGTGCCAGCACTTCAGGCGGGGCAGGGACCCAGACTGAAGCTTTCTTT. Protein product: CASTSGGAGTQTEAFF.

This clone turned up a few times. CDR3 nucleotide sequence: TGTGCCAGCAGCGCGGCCCCGGGACAGGGCTCCTACGAGCAGTACTTC. Encoded protein: CASSAAPGQGSYEQYF. This chain uses TRBV5-4 with TRBJ2-7; the match to TRBD1 covers 9 bases. The germline CDR1 and CDR2 sequences are SGHNT and YYREEE (reference sequence). The CDR3 contains 16 residues. The V segment lost 4 bases and the J segment 0 bases; nucleotides outside the gene matches: 8.

The V gene is TRBV20-1, the J gene TRBJ2-4; the match to TRBD2 covers 15 bases. With V trimmed by 3 bases and J by 3 bases, 6 bases remained unmatched. This CDR3 is 17 amino acids long. Germline CDR1 reads DFQATT; CDR2 reads SNEGSKA (reference sequence). CDR3 residues: CSASGTSGRRDKNIQYF. In DNA form, the CDR3 reads TGCAGTGCTAGTGGGACTAGCGGGAGGCGGGACAAAAACATTCAGTACTTC.

This clone was recorded only once. The chain joins TRBV5-1 to TRBJ1-3, with a tentative D call TRBD1 (5 bases). This CDR3 is 16 amino acids long. The V end lost 0 bases, the J end lost 1 base, and 11 bases lay between the germline ends. The germline gives CDR1 SGHRS, CDR2 YFSETQ. This CDR3 is CASSLAAGSSGNTIYF. The CDR3 DNA is TGCGCCAGCAGCTTGGCCGCAGGGTCTTCTGGAAACACCATATATTTT.

The gene calls are TRBV19 and TRBJ1-1; D perhaps matches TRBD1 (6 bases). The CDR3 is 15 residues long. CDR1 and CDR2 from the germline V gene are LNHDA and SQIVND (reference sequence). V lost 10 bases and J 5 bases, leaving 23 bases between the germline ends. The CDR3 nucleotides are TGTGCCACCAAGGACAGTCGCGGCTCCCTTACTGAAGCTTTCTTT. This encodes CATKDSRGSLTEAFF.

V usage is TRBV6-1 and J usage is TRBJ2-1, with D perhaps TRBD2 (5 bases). CDR3 length: 14 amino acids. Trimming removed 2 bases from V and 7 bases from J, with 12 bases in between. The germline V gene has CDR1 MNHNS and CDR2 SASEGT. In nucleotides, the CDR3 is TGTGCCAGCAGTGAACCCGGGGAAGTGAATGAGCAGTTCTTC. Protein product: CASSEPGEVNEQFF.

Concerning this clone: Distinct nucleotide sequences in the sample also encode this CDR3. V and J are TRBV11-2 and TRBJ2-1; a possible D gene is TRBD1 (6 bases). This CDR3 has 16 residues. Germline V gene sequence: CDR1 SGHAT, CDR2 FQNNGV. Trimming cost V 0 bases and J 0 bases, with 9 bases left between them. CDR3 nucleotide sequence: TGTGCCAGCAGCTTAGAGGGGGCAAGCTCCTACAATGAGCAGTTCTTC. Its translation is CASSLEGASSYNEQFF.

The chain is built from TRBV10-2 and TRBJ2-3; 7 nucleotides line up with TRBD2. Germline V gene lookup returns CDR1 WSHSY and CDR2 SAAADI. V lost 11 bases and J lost 4; bases outside the gene matches: 9. The CDR3 covers 13 residues. The CDR3 DNA reads TGCGCCGTGCAGCGGGACTCCGCAGATACGCAGTATTTT. It encodes CAVQRDSADTQYF.

The CDR3 coding sequence is TGTGCCAGCAGAGGGGGACAGGGACATTATCAGCCCCAGCATTTT. Its protein product is CASRGGQGHYQPQHF. The chain employs TRBV28 and TRBJ1-5; the match to TRBD1 covers 9 bases. The length of the CDR3 is 15 residues. Trimming at V came to 6 bases and at J to 5 bases, leaving 8 bases not matched to a gene. CDR1 MDHEN and CDR2 SYDVKM come from the germline V gene.

The DNA of the CDR3 is TGTGCCAGCAGCTTAGCCCCTAATTCCTACGAGCAGTACTTC. Translation gives CASSLAPNSYEQYF. The chain uses TRBV7-9 and TRBJ2-7; no clear D gene. V dropped 0 bases and J dropped 1 base, with 7 bases sitting between them. Germline CDR1 SEHNR, CDR2 FQNEAQ (reference sequence). The CDR3 totals 14 residues.

The chain couples TRBV3-1 (or the pseudogene TRBV3-2) to TRBJ1-1, with TRBD1 matching 7 bases. This CDR3 has 12 residues. The ends lost 4 bases at V and 12 bases at J; junction bases unmatched: 8. Germline V gene data show CDR1 as LGHDT and CDR2 as YNNKEL (reference sequence). CDR3 sequence: CASSRRDSRTFF. In DNA, the CDR3 is TGTGCCAGCAGCCGGAGGGACAGTAGAACTTTCTTT.

The chain recombines TRBV5-6 with TRBJ2-1; 14 nucleotides line up with TRBD2. Germline V gene sequence: CDR1 SGHDT, CDR2 YYEEEE. V was clipped by 2 bases and J by 2 bases; unmatched bases: 9. CDR3 length: 19 amino acids. The DNA of the CDR3 is TGTGCCAGCAGCTTCTCCCCCGGGACTAGCGGGAGAACCTACAATGAGCAGTTCTTC. Protein product: CASSFSPGTSGRTYNEQFF.

The V gene is TRBV28, the J gene TRBJ2-2; TRBD1 agrees at 8 bases. The V segment lost 7 bases and the J segment 5 bases; nucleotides outside the gene matches: 12. The CDR3 totals 16 residues. The V gene's germline CDR1 is MDHEN and CDR2 SYDVKM. In DNA, the CDR3 is TGTGCCAGCACCACAGTCGGCAGGGGGCGTACCGGGGAGCTGTTTTTT. This gives the protein CASTTVGRGRTGELFF.

This rearrangement joins TRBV2 to TRBJ1-2, with no clear D. CDR3 length equals 14 residues. Germline loops: CDR1 SNHLY, CDR2 FYNNEI. The germline V and J ends were trimmed by 7 bases and 3 bases, with 15 bases remaining between them. The CDR3 reads CASTETGPYYGYTF. CDR3 in DNA: TGTGCCAGCACCGAAACCGGGCCTTACTATGGCTACACCTTC.

Comment on this clone: Additional DNA sequences in this sample encode the identical CDR3. The chain combines TRBV10-3 with TRBJ2-1; D unclear. CDR3 length: 11 amino acids. CDR1 is ENHRY and CDR2 is SYGVKD in the germline V gene. V was clipped by 3 bases and J by 7 bases, with 4 bases between them. The CDR3 is CAISERNEQFF. The CDR3 region has the DNA TGTGCCATCAGTGAACGTAATGAGCAGTTCTTC.

Note on this clone: A read error may account for a junction end that differs from germline. The genes are TRBV6-1 and TRBJ1-2; D not certain. CDR1 is MNHNS and CDR2 is SASEGT in the germline V gene. The CDR3 loop spans 12 amino acids. This chain's CDR3 is CASSERTRAAYF. Written as DNA, the CDR3 is TGTGCCAGCAGTGAGCGCACGAGGGCGGCCTATTTC.

In its sample, this clone was seen once. The chain has TRBV7-2 and TRBJ1-3; D is perhaps TRBD1 (6 bases). The CDR3 sequence is 15 residues long. Germline V gene data show CDR1 as SGHTA and CDR2 as FQGNSA. V was trimmed by 3 bases and J by 5 bases, leaving 14 bases between them. CDR3 sequence: CASSFSTGNRNTIYF. In nucleotides, the CDR3 is TGTGCCAGCAGCTTCTCCACAGGGAATCGAAACACCATATATTTT.